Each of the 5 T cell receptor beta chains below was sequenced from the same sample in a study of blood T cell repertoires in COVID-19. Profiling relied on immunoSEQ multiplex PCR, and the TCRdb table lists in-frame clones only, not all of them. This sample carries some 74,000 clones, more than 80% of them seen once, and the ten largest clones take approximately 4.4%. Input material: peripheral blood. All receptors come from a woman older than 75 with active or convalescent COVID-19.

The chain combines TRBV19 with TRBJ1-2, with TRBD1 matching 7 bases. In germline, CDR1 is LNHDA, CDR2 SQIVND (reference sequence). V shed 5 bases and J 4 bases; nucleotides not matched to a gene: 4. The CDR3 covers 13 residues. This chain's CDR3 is CASSYDRVYGYTF. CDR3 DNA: TGTGCCAGTAGTTACGACAGGGTCTATGGCTACACCTTC.

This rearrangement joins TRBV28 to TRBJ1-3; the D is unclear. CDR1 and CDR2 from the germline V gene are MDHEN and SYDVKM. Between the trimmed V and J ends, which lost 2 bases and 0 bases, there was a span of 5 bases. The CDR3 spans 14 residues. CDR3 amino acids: CASSLISSGNTIYF. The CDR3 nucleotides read TGTGCCAGCAGTTTAATTAGCTCTGGAAACACCATATATTTT.

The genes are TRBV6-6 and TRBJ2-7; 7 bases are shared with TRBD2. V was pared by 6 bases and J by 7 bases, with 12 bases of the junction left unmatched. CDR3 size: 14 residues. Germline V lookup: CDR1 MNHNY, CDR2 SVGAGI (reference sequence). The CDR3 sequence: CASRGAGEVQEQYF. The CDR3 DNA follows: TGTGCCAGCAGAGGGGCGGGAGAGGTTCAAGAGCAGTACTTC.

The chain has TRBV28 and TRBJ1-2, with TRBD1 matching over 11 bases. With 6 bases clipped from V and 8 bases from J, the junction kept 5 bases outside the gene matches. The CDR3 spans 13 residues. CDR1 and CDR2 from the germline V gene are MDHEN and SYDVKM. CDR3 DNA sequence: TGTGCCAGCAGACCGGACAGGGGGCGCGGCTACACCTTC. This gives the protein CASRPDRGRGYTF.

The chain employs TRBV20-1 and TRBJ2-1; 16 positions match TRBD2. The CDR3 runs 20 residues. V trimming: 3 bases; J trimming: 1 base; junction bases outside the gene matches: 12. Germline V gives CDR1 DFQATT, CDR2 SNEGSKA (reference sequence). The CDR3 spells CSASRNPGLAGGPSYNEQFF. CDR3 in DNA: TGCAGTGCTAGTCGCAACCCGGGACTAGCGGGAGGGCCTTCCTACAATGAGCAGTTCTTC.